The rows below give T cell receptor beta chains drawn from one sample of a study of blood T cell repertoires in COVID-19. Profiled with immunoSEQ multiplex PCR; TCRdb holds only in-frame clones, not every one. The sample comprises tens of thousands of clones, 74% of which are singletons, and less than 5% rests with the top ten. The sample was peripheral blood. The receptors come from a man in his 70s with COVID-19, enrolled during active disease. Both conserved end residues are part of each CDR3.

V: TRBV21-1
CDR3: CASSKAHHVGQGLYGYTF

V: TRBV5-1
CDR3: CASSGGSGNTIYF

V: TRBV25-1
CDR3: CASSEGGTGDNYGYTF

V: TRBV6-5
CDR3: CASSLVYQETQYF

V: TRBV6-4
CDR3: CASRFDRNTEAFF

V: TRBV5-1
CDR3: CASSLRQLSSYNSPLHF

V: TRBV9
CDR3: CASSVDAGPYNEQFF

V: TRBV7-8
CDR3: CASSRPIKLLRDRADTEAFF

V: TRBV7-3
CDR3: CASSEGLHTDTQYF

V: TRBV29-1
CDR3: CSVEDARSYEQYF

V: TRBV7-3
CDR3: CASSLQGANTEAFF